Following are 30 T cell receptor beta chains from one sample sequenced in a study of shared clonotypes between healthy human individuals. Produced via immunoSEQ multiplex PCR; TCRdb's table is partial and in-frame only. This table holds over 1.4 million clones, around 95% found once. The sample comprised naive CD4+ T cells sorted from blood. Subset meaning: CD45RA+ positively selected. The receptors here all came from a man younger than 40 in good health.

This clone was picked up one time. V gene TRBV7-9 combines with J gene TRBJ2-3; the D is unclear. This CDR3 region has 12 residues. The V and J ends lost 5 bases and 2 bases respectively, with 5 bases between them. Germline CDR1 is SEHNR and CDR2 is FQNEAQ (reference sequence). The CDR3 here is CASSPDTDTQYF. CDR3 in DNA: TGTGCCAGCAGCCCCGACACAGATACGCAGTATTTT.

About this clone itself: In the same sample, other DNA sequences code for this CDR3. The J gene is TRBJ2-1, the V gene TRBV29-1; no clear D. Germline V gene lookup returns CDR1 SQVTM and CDR2 ANQGSEA. Trimming removed 4 bases at V and 10 bases at J, with 5 bases between. This CDR3 is built from 9 residues. The CDR3 sequence is CSVVPEQFF. CDR3 bases: TGCAGCGTTGTCCCCGAGCAGTTCTTC.

This chain uses TRBV11-1 with TRBJ2-1; TRBD1 is a possible D gene (6 bases). CDR3 length: 14 amino acids. Germline CDR1 is SGHAT and CDR2 is FQDESV (reference sequence). Trimming left V 1 base short and J 9 bases short, with 13 bases between. CDR3 sequence reads: CASSLEHGTLEQFF. In DNA, the CDR3 is TGTGCCAGCAGCTTAGAACACGGGACACTTGAGCAGTTCTTC.

This rearrangement joins TRBV2 to TRBJ2-7; D is unresolved. The CDR3 has 11 residues. The V gene lost 4 bases and the J gene lost 3 bases, with 4 bases spanning the gap. The V gene's germline CDR1 is SNHLY and CDR2 FYNNEI. The DNA for the CDR3 is TGTGCCAGCAGTGCGTACTACGAGCAGTACTTC. This gives the protein CASSAYYEQYF. Complete variable domain (other parts from reference TRBV2 and TRBJ2-7): EPEVTQTPSHQVTQMGQEVILRCVPISNHLYFYWYRQILGQKVEFLVSFYNNEISEKSEIFDDQFSVERPDGSNFTLKIRSTKLEDSAMYFCASSAYYEQYFGPGTRLTVT.

About this clone: Other nucleotide sequences from this sample produce the same CDR3. CDR3 loop: CSGQGGEETQYF. In nucleotides, the CDR3 is TGCAGCGGACAGGGCGGAGAAGAGACCCAGTACTTC. V usage is TRBV29-1 and J usage is TRBJ2-5, with TRBD1 matching over 7 bases. The V gene end was trimmed by 7 bases and the J gene end by 3 bases; junction bases not matched to a gene: 5. This CDR3 has 12 residues. Germline-derived CDR1 and CDR2 are SQVTM and ANQGSEA.

This rearrangement joins TRBV11-1 to TRBJ2-2; D perhaps matches TRBD1 (5 bases). Germline values: CDR1 SGHAT, CDR2 FQDESV (reference sequence). V gave up 1 base and J gave up 6 bases, with 12 bases separating them. The CDR3 runs 15 residues. Written as DNA, the CDR3 is TGTGCCAGCAGCTTAGTCAGGGTAGGATCCGGGGAGCTGTTTTTT. Amino acids: CASSLVRVGSGELFF.

The gene calls are TRBV7-9 and TRBJ1-5; no clear D. Germline V gives CDR1 SEHNR, CDR2 FQNEAQ (reference sequence). CDR3 size: 17 residues. With 3 bases removed from V and 1 base from J, the gap between germline ends came to 16 bases. CDR3 protein: CASSFAPPGMSNQPQHF. The CDR3, as DNA: TGTGCCAGCAGCTTTGCGCCTCCGGGTATGAGCAATCAGCCCCAGCATTTT.

The chain recombines TRBV13 with TRBJ1-2, with TRBD1 matching over 9 bases. Per germline, CDR1 PRHDT and CDR2 FYEKMQ (reference sequence). Trimming at V came to 5 bases and at J to 7 bases, leaving 8 bases not matched to a gene. CDR3 length: 14 amino acids. Here the CDR3 DNA reads TGTGCCAGCAGCGGCCGGGACAGGGAGGCTGGCTACACCTTC. Its protein is CASSGRDREAGYTF.

The chain has TRBV9 and TRBJ1-3; 10 bases agree with TRBD1. J gave up 1 base and V 0 bases, and 7 bases lay outside the gene matches. Germline V gene sequence: CDR1 SGDLS, CDR2 YYNGEE. CDR3 length: 18 amino acids. CDR3 residues: CASSVEDRGRKSGNTIYF. DNA of the CDR3: TGTGCCAGCAGCGTAGAAGACAGGGGGCGCAAATCTGGAAACACCATATATTTT.

The chain joins TRBV5-1 to TRBJ2-1; TRBD2 aligns across 12 bases. The CDR3 runs to 16 residues. V trimming: 0 bases; J trimming: 5 bases; junction bases outside the gene matches: 3. The germline V gene has CDR1 SGHRS and CDR2 YFSETQ. This CDR3 is CASSLALAGGDNEQFF. CDR3 DNA sequence: TGCGCCAGCAGCTTGGCCCTAGCGGGAGGGGACAATGAGCAGTTCTTC.

This chain uses TRBV9 with TRBJ1-1; TRBD1 might be the D (5 bases). Deletions cut 0 bases from V and 5 bases from J, with 14 bases between. Germline V gene sequence: CDR1 SGDLS, CDR2 YYNGEE. The CDR3 consists of 15 residues. CDR3 nucleotides: TGTGCCAGCAGCGTAGTGGCGGCCAGGGAGACTGAAGCTTTCTTT. The encoded protein is CASSVVAARETEAFF.

The chain joins TRBV7-9 to TRBJ1-5, with no clear D. With 5 bases removed from V and 5 bases from J, the gap between germline ends came to 10 bases. The CDR3 extends over 13 amino acids. Germline CDR1 is SEHNR and CDR2 is FQNEAQ (reference sequence). This CDR3 reads CASSLLRDQPQHF. The DNA for the CDR3 is TGTGCCAGCAGCCTACTGAGGGATCAGCCCCAGCATTTT.

The chain carries TRBV18 and TRBJ1-2; TRBD1 is a possible D gene (6 bases). This CDR3 spans 15 amino acids. The V end was cut by 0 bases, the J end by 0 bases, with 8 bases between. Germline V gene sequence: CDR1 KGHSH, CDR2 LQKENI. DNA of the CDR3: TGTGCCAGCTCACCACCTGCAGGGGCTAACTATGGCTACACCTTC. It codes for CASSPPAGANYGYTF.

This clone has only one observation. The rearrangement uses TRBV29-1 and TRBJ2-7, with D perhaps matching TRBD2 (6 bases). The CDR3 is 15 amino acids. Germline-derived CDR1 and CDR2 are SQVTM and ANQGSEA. The V and J ends lost 2 bases and 1 base respectively, with 15 bases between them. CDR3 sequence: CSVELGGVLSYEQYF. The CDR3 DNA reads TGCAGCGTTGAATTGGGCGGGGTCCTTTCCTACGAGCAGTACTTC.

This chain joins TRBV28 and TRBJ2-1, with 11 nucleotides matching TRBD2. The CDR3 is made up of 14 amino acids. Germline CDR1 MDHEN, CDR2 SYDVKM. The junction had 4 bases not matched to a gene; V was cut back by 5 bases and J by 7 bases. For the CDR3, the DNA is TGTGCCAGCAGTCTACTAGCGGGAGAAAATGAGCAGTTCTTC. Its translation is CASSLLAGENEQFF.

The V and J genes are TRBV7-9 and TRBJ2-5, with 11 bases aligning to TRBD2. Germline loops: CDR1 SEHNR, CDR2 FQNEAQ (reference sequence). The J segment lost 1 base and the V segment lost 1 base, leaving 5 bases of the junction unmatched. This CDR3 has 17 amino acids. The CDR3 region has the DNA TGTGCCAGCAGCTTAGAGATCGGACTAGCGGGCCAAGAGACCCAGTACTTC. It encodes CASSLEIGLAGQETQYF.

This chain connects TRBV28 to TRBJ2-7; the match to TRBD1 covers 7 bases. Trimming cost V 8 bases and J 6 bases; bases outside gene matches: 13. Germline-derived CDR1 and CDR2 are MDHEN and SYDVKM. The CDR3 contains 14 residues. CDR3 nucleotides: TGTGCCAGCCTATCCTTCACAGGGGCGGTCGAGCAGTACTTC. It translates to CASLSFTGAVEQYF. Full variable domain (remainder filled in from reference TRBV28 and TRBJ2-7): DVKVTQSSRYLVKRTGEKVFLECVQDMDHENMFWYRQDPGLGLRLIYFSYDVKMKEKGDIPEGYSVSREKKERFSLILESASTNQTSMYLCASLSFTGAVEQYFGPGTRLTVT.

The rearrangement links TRBV5-1 to TRBJ2-1; 8 bases align to TRBD2. Germline CDR1 SGHRS, CDR2 YFSETQ. The CDR3 totals 13 residues. With 3 bases clipped from V and 8 bases from J, the junction kept 4 bases outside the gene matches. The CDR3 protein is CASSSGLVDEQFF. DNA for the CDR3: TGCGCCAGCAGCTCGGGACTAGTCGATGAGCAGTTCTTC.

The chain couples TRBV25-1 to TRBJ1-1; D remains ambiguous. Trimming removed 5 bases at V and 4 bases at J, with 17 bases between. CDR3 length: 15 amino acids. Germline lookup yields CDR1 MGHDK and CDR2 SYGVNS. CDR3 protein: CASSRTPKSSTEAFF. CDR3 bases: TGTGCCAGCAGTCGGACTCCCAAAAGCAGCACTGAAGCTTTCTTT.

The V call is TRBV7-2, the J call TRBJ2-1; the D gene is possibly TRBD2 (5 bases). V lost 5 bases and J lost 0, with 11 bases in between. CDR1 SGHTA and CDR2 FQGNSA come from the germline V gene. The CDR3 extends over 15 amino acids. The chain's CDR3 is CASSEMTISYNEQFF. The CDR3 region has the DNA TGTGCCAGCAGCGAGATGACTATCTCCTACAATGAGCAGTTCTTC.

This clone was recorded once. The rearrangement joins TRBV7-8 to TRBJ2-5, with TRBD1 matching over 9 bases. Germline CDR1 SGHVS, CDR2 FQNEAQ. The CDR3 runs 13 residues. V gave up 4 bases and J gave up 3 bases; unmatched junction bases: 0. CDR3 region: CASSWDREETQYF. CDR3 nucleotide sequence: TGTGCCAGCAGCTGGGACAGGGAAGAGACCCAGTACTTC.

The CDR3 nucleotides are TGTGCCAGCAGCGGACAGGGCGGGATGGGGGAGCCCCAGCATTTT. Translation: CASSGQGGMGEPQHF. This chain connects TRBV6-1 to TRBJ1-5; 8 bases fit TRBD1. This CDR3 has 15 residues. The germline V gene has CDR1 MNHNS and CDR2 SASEGT. Germline trimming cut 6 bases from V and 8 bases from J; bases unmatched to any gene: 12.

The gene calls are TRBV5-1 and TRBJ2-2; TRBD2 matches 9 bases. Looked up from germline, CDR1 is SGHRS and CDR2 is YFSETQ. This CDR3 region has 18 residues. The V gene end was trimmed by 0 bases and the J gene end by 1 base; junction bases not matched to a gene: 7. The CDR3 is CASSLASGIFGNTGELFF. In nucleotides, the CDR3 is TGCGCCAGCAGCTTGGCTAGCGGGATTTTCGGGAACACCGGGGAGCTGTTTTTT.

The CDR3 DNA reads as TGTGCCAGCAGCGTAGACGGGGCCCTCAGCACAGATACGCAGTATTTT. Protein: CASSVDGALSTDTQYF. The chain links TRBV9 to TRBJ2-3; TRBD1 or TRBD2 may be the D gene (5 bases each). This CDR3 has 16 amino acids. Germline CDR1 is SGDLS and CDR2 is YYNGEE. V was trimmed by 0 bases and J by 0 bases, leaving 11 bases between them.

The J gene is TRBJ1-5, the V gene TRBV19; 8 positions agree with TRBD1. Trimming at V came to 4 bases and at J to 8 bases, leaving 7 bases not matched to a gene. Germline CDR1 is LNHDA and CDR2 is SQIVND (reference sequence). CDR3 size: 14 residues. The DNA of the CDR3 is TGTGCCAGTAGTAGGACAGGGATAATGGAGCCCCAGCATTTT. Protein product: CASSRTGIMEPQHF.

Turning to this clone: Distinct nucleotide sequences in the sample also encode this CDR3. The V call is TRBV5-1, the J call TRBJ2-1; 12 bases are a match to TRBD2. The CDR3 extends over 15 amino acids. Unmatched junction bases numbered 3, after V lost 1 base and J lost 7 bases. The germline V gene has CDR1 SGHRS and CDR2 YFSETQ. In nucleotides, the CDR3 is TGCGCCAGCAGCTTGCTAGCGGGAGGGCCGAATGAGCAGTTCTTC. Translating it yields CASSLLAGGPNEQFF.

The chain employs TRBV5-1 and TRBJ2-7, with 7 positions matching TRBD2. This CDR3 spans 14 amino acids. Trimming at V came to 2 bases and at J to 3 bases, leaving 5 bases not matched to a gene. CDR1 is SGHRS and CDR2 is YFSETQ in the germline V gene. The CDR3 spells CASSLVAGRYEQYF. The CDR3 nucleotides read TGCGCCAGCAGCTTAGTAGCGGGTCGCTACGAGCAGTACTTC.

As regards this clone: Distinct nucleotide sequences in the sample also encode this CDR3. CDR3 sequence (DNA): TGCGCCAGCAGCTCGGGGAACACCGGGGAGCTGTTTTTT. This gives the protein CASSSGNTGELFF. The chain links TRBV5-1 to TRBJ2-2; D gene unclear. CDR3 length equals 13 residues. CDR1 and CDR2 from the germline V gene are SGHRS and YFSETQ. The V gene lost 3 bases and the J gene lost 1 base, with 4 bases spanning the gap.

V gene TRBV18 combines with J gene TRBJ2-1; 7 bases are a match to TRBD1. The ends lost 5 bases at V and 9 bases at J; junction bases unmatched: 10. This CDR3 is built from 14 residues. Germline V gene lookup returns CDR1 KGHSH and CDR2 LQKENI. DNA for the CDR3: TGTGCCAGCTCATCAAAGACAGGGAAGGTTGAGCAGTTCTTC. Translation: CASSSKTGKVEQFF.

The chain is built from TRBV7-9 and TRBJ2-7, with a tentative D call TRBD2 (6 bases). The germline V and J ends were trimmed by 3 bases and 0 bases, with 15 bases remaining between them. Germline lookup yields CDR1 SEHNR and CDR2 FQNEAQ (reference sequence). The CDR3 sequence is 16 residues long. For the CDR3, the DNA is TGTGCCAGCAGCTTTTGGGGCGGGCGGGACTCCTACGAGCAGTACTTC. This sequence encodes CASSFWGGRDSYEQYF.